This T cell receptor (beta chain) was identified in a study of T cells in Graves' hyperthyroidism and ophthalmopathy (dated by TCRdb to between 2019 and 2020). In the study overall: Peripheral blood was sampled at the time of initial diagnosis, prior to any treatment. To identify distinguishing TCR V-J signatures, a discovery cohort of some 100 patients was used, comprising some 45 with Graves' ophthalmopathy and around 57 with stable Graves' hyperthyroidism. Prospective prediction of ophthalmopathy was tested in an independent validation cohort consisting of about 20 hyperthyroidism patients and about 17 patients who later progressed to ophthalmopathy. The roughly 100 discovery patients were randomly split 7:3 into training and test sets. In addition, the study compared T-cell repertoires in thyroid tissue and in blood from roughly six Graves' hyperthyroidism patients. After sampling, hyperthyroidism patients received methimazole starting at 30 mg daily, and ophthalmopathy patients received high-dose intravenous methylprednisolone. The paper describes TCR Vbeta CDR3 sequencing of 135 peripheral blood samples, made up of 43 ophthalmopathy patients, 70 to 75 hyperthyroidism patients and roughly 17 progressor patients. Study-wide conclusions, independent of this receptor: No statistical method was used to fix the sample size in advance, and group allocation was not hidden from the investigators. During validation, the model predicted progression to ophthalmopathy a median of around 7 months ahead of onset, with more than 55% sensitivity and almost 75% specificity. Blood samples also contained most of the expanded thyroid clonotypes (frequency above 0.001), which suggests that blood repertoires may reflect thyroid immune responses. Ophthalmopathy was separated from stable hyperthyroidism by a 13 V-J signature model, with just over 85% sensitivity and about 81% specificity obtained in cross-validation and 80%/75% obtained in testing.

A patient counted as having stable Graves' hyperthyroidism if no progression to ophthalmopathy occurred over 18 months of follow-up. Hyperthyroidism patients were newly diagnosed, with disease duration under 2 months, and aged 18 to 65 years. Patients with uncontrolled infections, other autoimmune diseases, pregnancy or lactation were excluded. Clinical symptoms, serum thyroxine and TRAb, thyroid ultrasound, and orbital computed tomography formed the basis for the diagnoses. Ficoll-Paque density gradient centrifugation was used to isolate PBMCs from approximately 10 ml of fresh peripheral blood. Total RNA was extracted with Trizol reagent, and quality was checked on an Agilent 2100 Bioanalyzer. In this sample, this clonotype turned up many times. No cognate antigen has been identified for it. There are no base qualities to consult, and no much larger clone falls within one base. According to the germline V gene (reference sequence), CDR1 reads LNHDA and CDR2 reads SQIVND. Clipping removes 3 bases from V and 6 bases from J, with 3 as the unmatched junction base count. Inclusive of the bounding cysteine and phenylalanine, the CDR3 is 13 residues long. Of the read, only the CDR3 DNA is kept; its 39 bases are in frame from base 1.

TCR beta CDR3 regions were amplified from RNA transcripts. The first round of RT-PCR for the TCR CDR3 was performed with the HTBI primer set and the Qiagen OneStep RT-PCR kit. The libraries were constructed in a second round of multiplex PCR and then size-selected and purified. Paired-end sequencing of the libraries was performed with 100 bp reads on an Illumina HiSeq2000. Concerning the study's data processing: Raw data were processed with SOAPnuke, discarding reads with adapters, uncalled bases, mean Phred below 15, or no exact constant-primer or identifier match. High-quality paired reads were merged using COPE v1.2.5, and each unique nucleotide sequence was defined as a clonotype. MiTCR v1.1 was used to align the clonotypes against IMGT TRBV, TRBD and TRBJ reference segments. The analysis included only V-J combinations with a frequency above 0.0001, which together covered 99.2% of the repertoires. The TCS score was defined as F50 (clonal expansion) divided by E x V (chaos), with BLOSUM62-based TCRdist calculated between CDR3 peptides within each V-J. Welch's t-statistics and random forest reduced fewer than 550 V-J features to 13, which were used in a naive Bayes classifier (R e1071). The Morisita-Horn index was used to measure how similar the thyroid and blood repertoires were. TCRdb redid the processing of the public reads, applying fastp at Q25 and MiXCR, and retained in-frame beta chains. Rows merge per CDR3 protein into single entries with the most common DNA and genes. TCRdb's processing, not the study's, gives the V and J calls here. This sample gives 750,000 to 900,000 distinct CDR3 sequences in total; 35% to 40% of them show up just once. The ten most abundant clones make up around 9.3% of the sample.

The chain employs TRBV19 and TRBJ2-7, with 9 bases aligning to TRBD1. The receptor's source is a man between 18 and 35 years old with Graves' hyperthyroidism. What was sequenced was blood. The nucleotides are TGTGCCAGTAGTATGGACAGGGGCAGCGAGCAGTACTTC. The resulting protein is CASSMDRGSEQYF.